This TCR beta chain derives from a study of cytomegalovirus exposure and HLA in healthy donors. Vbeta (60) and Jbeta (13) primers were used in the PCR. Profiled with immunoSEQ multiplex PCR; TCRdb holds only in-frame clones, not every one. The sample includes 100,000 to 150,000 clones, approximately 70% of them seen just once. CDR1 is MNHNS and CDR2 is SASEGT in the germline V gene. This CDR3 is built from 13 residues. V lost 6 bases, J lost 4 bases, and 4 bases stayed unmatched. This receptor was taken from a man between 60 and 75 years old in good health and CMV-seropositive. The sample taken for sequencing was PBMCs. V gene TRBV6-1 combines with J gene TRBJ1-1; the match to TRBD1 covers 8 bases. CDR3 loop: CASSPGGGTEAFF. In DNA form, the CDR3 reads TGTGCCAGCAGCCCAGGGGGCGGCACTGAAGCTTTCTTT.